This T cell receptor (beta chain) originates from a study of T cell responses to AZD1222 COVID-19 vaccine. Produced via immunoSEQ multiplex PCR; TCRdb's table is partial and in-frame only. In the table there are roughly 100,000 clones, less than 95% of which are singletons. CDR1 is MNHEY and CDR2 is SVGAGI in the germline V gene. The CDR3 covers 15 residues. Trimming at V came to 2 bases and at J to 6 bases, leaving 9 bases not matched to a gene. Study observations and caveats: Seropositive at baseline were only six AZD1222 recipients. Clonal diversity was possibly underestimated; the donors were predominantly white British and more often female. Close to half of spike-specific TCRs reportedly recognize unmutated variant regions.

Worth noting for this clone: What it binds is unknown.

The TCR comes from an adult in good health. The chain combines TRBV6-5 with TRBJ1-2; 7 bases match TRBD1. The sample consisted of peripheral blood, taken on day 0 of AZD1222 vaccination. The CDR3 is CASSYTGGQADGYTF. For the CDR3, the DNA is TGTGCCAGCAGTTACACCGGCGGACAGGCCGATGGCTACACCTTC.